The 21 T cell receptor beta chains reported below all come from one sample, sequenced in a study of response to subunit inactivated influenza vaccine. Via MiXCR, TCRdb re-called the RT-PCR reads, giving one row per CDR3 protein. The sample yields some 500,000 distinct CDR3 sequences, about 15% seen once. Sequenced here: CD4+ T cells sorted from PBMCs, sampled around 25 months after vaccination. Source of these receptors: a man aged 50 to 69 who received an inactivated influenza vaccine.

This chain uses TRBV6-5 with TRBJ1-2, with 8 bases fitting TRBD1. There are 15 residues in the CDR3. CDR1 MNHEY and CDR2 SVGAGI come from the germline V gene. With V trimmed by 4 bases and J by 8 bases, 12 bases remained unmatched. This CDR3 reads CASSLTGVPSVGYTF. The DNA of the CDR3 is TGTGCCAGCAGTTTGACAGGGGTTCCCAGTGTGGGCTACACCTTC.

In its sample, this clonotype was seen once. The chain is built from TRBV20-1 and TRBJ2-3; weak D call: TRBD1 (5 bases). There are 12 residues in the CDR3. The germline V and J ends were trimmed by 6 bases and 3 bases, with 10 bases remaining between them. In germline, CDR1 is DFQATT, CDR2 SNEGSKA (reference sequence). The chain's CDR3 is CSAQVSTDTQYF. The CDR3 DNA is TGCAGTGCACAGGTTTCGACAGATACGCAGTATTTT.

CDR3 loop: CSARVSRSGYGYTF. DNA of the CDR3: TGCAGTGCTAGAGTGTCCCGGTCAGGCTATGGCTACACCTTC. The chain couples TRBV20-1 to TRBJ1-2, with D unclear. The CDR3 loop spans 14 amino acids. V was clipped by 1 base and J by 4 bases, with 13 bases between them. Per the germline V gene, CDR1 is DFQATT and CDR2 is SNEGSKA (reference sequence).

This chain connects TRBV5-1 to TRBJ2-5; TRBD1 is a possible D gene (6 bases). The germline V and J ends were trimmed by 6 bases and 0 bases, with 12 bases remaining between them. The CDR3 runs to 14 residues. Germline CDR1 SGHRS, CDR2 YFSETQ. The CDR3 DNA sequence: TGCGCCAGCACCATAAACAGGGACCAAGAGACCCAGTACTTC. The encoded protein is CASTINRDQETQYF.

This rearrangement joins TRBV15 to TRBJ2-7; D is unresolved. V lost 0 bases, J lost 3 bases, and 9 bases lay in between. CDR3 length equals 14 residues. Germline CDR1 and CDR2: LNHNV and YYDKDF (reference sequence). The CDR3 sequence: CATSRETTVYEQYF. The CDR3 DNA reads TGTGCCACCAGCAGAGAGACCACTGTCTACGAGCAGTACTTC.

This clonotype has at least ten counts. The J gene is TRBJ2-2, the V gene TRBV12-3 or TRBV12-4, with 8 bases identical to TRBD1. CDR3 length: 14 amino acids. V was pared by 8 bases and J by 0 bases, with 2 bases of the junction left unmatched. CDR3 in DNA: TGTGCCAGCCAGGGACAGGCGAACACCGGGGAGCTGTTTTTT. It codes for CASQGQANTGELFF.

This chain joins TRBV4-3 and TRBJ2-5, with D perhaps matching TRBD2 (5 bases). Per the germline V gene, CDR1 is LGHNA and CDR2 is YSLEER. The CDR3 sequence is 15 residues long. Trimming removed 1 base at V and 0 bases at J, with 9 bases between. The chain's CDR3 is CASSQGTGNQETQYF. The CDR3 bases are TGCGCCAGCAGCCAAGGGACTGGGAACCAAGAGACCCAGTACTTC.

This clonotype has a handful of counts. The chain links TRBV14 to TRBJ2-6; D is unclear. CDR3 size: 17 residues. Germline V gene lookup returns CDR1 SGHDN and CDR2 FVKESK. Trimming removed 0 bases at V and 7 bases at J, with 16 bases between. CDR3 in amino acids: CASSQDKSAVSANVLTF. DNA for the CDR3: TGTGCCAGCAGCCAAGATAAGTCAGCTGTTAGTGCCAACGTCCTGACTTTC.

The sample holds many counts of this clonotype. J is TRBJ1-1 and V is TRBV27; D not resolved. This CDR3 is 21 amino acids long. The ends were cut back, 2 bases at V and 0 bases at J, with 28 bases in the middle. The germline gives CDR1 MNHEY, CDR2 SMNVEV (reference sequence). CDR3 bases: TGTGCCAGCAGTTTAAGGGCCCATACACAGTTTTCCCGTGAGATGAACACTGAAGCTTTCTTT. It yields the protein CASSLRAHTQFSREMNTEAFF.

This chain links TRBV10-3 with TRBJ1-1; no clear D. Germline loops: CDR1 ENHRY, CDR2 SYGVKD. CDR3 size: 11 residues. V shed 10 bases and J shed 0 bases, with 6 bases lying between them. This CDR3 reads CATLMNTEAFF. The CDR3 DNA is TGTGCCACCTTGATGAACACTGAAGCTTTCTTT.

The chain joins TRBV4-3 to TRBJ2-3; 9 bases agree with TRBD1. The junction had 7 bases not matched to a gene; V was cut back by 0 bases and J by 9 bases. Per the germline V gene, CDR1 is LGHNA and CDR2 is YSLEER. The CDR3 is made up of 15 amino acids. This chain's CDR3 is CASSQDRDRVGTQYF. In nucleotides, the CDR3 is TGCGCCAGCAGCCAAGATCGGGACAGGGTGGGAACGCAGTATTTT.

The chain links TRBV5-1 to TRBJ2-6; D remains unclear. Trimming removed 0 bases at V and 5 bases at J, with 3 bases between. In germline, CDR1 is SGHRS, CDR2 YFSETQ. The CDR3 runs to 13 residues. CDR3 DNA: TGCGCCAGCAGCTTGGAATGGGCCAACGTCCTGACTTTC. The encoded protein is CASSLEWANVLTF.

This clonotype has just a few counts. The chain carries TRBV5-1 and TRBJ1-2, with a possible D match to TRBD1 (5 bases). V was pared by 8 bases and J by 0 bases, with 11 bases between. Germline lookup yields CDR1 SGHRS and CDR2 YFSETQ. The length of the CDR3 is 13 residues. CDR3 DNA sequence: TGCGCCAGTCGGGACGCCCCTAACTATGGCTACACCTTC. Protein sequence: CASRDAPNYGYTF.

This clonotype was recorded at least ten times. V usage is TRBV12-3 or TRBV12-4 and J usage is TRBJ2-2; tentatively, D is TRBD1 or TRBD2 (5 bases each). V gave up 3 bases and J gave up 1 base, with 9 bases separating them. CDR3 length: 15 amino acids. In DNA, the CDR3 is TGTGCCAGCAGTTTTGGGGGAAGGAACACCGGGGAGCTGTTTTTT. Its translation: CASSFGGRNTGELFF.

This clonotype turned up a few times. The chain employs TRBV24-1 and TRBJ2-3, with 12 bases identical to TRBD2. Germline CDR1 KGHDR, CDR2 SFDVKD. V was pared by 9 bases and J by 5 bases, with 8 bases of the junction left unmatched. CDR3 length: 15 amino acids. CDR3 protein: CATGETSGRRDTQYF. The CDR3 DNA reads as TGTGCCACCGGGGAGACTAGCGGGAGACGAGATACGCAGTATTTT.

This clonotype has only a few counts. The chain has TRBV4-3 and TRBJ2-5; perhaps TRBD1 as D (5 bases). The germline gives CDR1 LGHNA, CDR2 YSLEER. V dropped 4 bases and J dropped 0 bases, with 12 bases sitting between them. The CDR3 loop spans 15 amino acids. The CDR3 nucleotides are TGCGCCAGCAGCCCGGCTGCCAGGGACCAAGAGACCCAGTACTTC. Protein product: CASSPAARDQETQYF.

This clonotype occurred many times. CDR3 bases: TGTGCCAGCAGCCTCCGGACTAGCGGGTTTCAAGAGACCCAGTACTTC. As protein: CASSLRTSGFQETQYF. This chain connects TRBV11-3 to TRBJ2-5; 11 nucleotides match TRBD2. Germline V gene sequence: CDR1 SGHNT, CDR2 YENEEA. The CDR3 has 16 amino acids. V was clipped by 5 bases and J by 2 bases; unmatched bases: 7.

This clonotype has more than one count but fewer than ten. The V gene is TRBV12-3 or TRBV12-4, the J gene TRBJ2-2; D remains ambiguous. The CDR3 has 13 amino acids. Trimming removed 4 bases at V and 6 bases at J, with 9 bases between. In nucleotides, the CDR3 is TGTGCCAGCAGTTCCAGTAGGGCCGGGGAGCTGTTTTTT. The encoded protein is CASSSSRAGELFF.

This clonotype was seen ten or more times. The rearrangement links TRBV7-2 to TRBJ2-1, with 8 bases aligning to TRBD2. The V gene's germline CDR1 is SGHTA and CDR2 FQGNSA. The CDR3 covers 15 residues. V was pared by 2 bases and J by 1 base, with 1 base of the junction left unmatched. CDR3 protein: CASSLSGGSYNEQFF. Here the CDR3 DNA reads TGTGCCAGCAGCTTAAGCGGGGGATCCTACAATGAGCAGTTCTTC.

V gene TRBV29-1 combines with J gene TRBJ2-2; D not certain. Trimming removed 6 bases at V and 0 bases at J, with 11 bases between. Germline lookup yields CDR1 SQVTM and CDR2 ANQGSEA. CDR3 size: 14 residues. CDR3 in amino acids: CSVSGVANTGELFF. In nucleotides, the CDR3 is TGCAGCGTATCTGGAGTGGCGAACACCGGGGAGCTGTTTTTT.

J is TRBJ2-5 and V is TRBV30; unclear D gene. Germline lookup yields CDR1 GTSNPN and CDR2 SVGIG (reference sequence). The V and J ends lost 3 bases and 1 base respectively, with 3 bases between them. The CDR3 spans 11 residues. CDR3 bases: TGTGCCTGGAGCCCCCAAGAGACCCAGTACTTC. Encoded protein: CAWSPQETQYF.